These 13 T cell receptor beta chains were sequenced from one sample in a study of blood T cell repertoires in COVID-19 (TCRdb year 2020). Library preparation employed the immunoSEQ multiplex PCR assay. Held by TCRdb, this immuneACCESS table contains in-frame sequences only and omits some clones. Under half of the omission traces to an unresolved V gene where checked; the cause of the rest is unknown. Present in this sample are a few hundred thousand clones, 80% to 90% of which were seen just once. The ten most abundant clones make up more than 9.5% of the sample. The specimen sequenced was peripheral blood. The source of these receptors is a woman aged 70-85 years with acute or convalescent COVID-19.

The chain carries TRBV10-2 and TRBJ2-7, with TRBD1 identical over 7 bases. Germline assignment: CDR1 WSHSY and CDR2 SAAADI. The CDR3 runs to 14 residues. Losses at the gene ends were 6 bases for V and 2 bases for J; bases not matched to a gene: 7. CDR3 residues: CASSDRQGAYEQYF. The CDR3 DNA reads TGCGCCAGCAGCGACCGACAGGGTGCCTACGAGCAGTACTTC.

The CDR3 DNA reads as TGTGCTAGTGGTCAGGGCGTAGAAGAAAAACTGTTTTTT. Residues: CASGQGVEEKLFF. The gene calls are TRBV12-5 and TRBJ1-4, with TRBD1 as a possible D gene (5 bases). With 5 bases removed from V and 8 bases from J, the gap between germline ends came to 12 bases. The germline V gene has CDR1 LGHNT and CDR2 FRNRAP. The CDR3 covers 13 residues.

The chain couples TRBV27 to TRBJ1-1, with TRBD1 identical over 7 bases. The germline gives CDR1 MNHEY, CDR2 SMNVEV (reference sequence). Trimming cost V 5 bases and J 12 bases; bases outside gene matches: 15. The CDR3 contains 14 residues. This CDR3 is CASSPLQGRPLPFF. CDR3 DNA sequence: TGTGCCAGCAGTCCTCTACAGGGGCGACCTCTCCCTTTCTTT.

On this clone: Additional DNA sequences in this sample encode the identical CDR3. This chain connects TRBV29-1 to TRBJ1-1; 7 bases align to TRBD1. Per the germline V gene, CDR1 is SQVTM and CDR2 is ANQGSEA. CDR3 length: 12 amino acids. The junction had 2 bases not matched to a gene; V was cut back by 6 bases and J by 1 base. Here the CDR3 DNA reads TGCAGCGTGCACAGGGGGAACACTGAAGCTTTCTTT. Protein sequence: CSVHRGNTEAFF.

The V gene is TRBV4-2, the J gene TRBJ2-7; 10 nucleotides line up with TRBD2. Germline V gene lookup returns CDR1 LGHNA and CDR2 YNFKEQ. The CDR3 has 16 amino acids. Trimming at V came to 3 bases and at J to 2 bases, leaving 7 bases not matched to a gene. The CDR3 nucleotides are TGTGCCAGCAGCCACCTCCCTAGCGGGGGTCCCTACGAGCAGTACTTC. It specifies CASSHLPSGGPYEQYF.

This chain joins TRBV5-1 and TRBJ2-1, with 10 bases identical to TRBD1. The CDR3 sequence is 18 residues long. Per the germline V gene, CDR1 is SGHRS and CDR2 is YFSETQ. With V trimmed by 3 bases and J by 2 bases, 11 bases remained unmatched. CDR3 amino acids: CASSSGTGVLSPYNEQFF. The DNA of the CDR3 is TGCGCCAGCAGCTCCGGGACAGGGGTCCTCTCGCCCTACAATGAGCAGTTCTTC.

The chain links TRBV7-6 to TRBJ2-2; 11 nucleotides align to TRBD1. With V trimmed by 2 bases and J by 6 bases, 5 bases remained unmatched. Per germline, CDR1 SGHVS and CDR2 FNYEAQ. The CDR3 totals 16 residues. The CDR3 reads CASSLRDRGAAGELFF. CDR3 bases: TGTGCCAGCAGCTTAAGGGACAGGGGGGCTGCCGGGGAGCTGTTTTTT.

The chain links TRBV2 to TRBJ1-5; D gene ambiguous. With 7 bases removed from V and 3 bases from J, the gap between germline ends came to 13 bases. Per germline, CDR1 SNHLY and CDR2 FYNNEI. CDR3 size: 14 residues. CDR3 bases: TGTGCCAGCAATTGGGCAGGCTCCAATCAGCCCCAGCATTTT. Its translation is CASNWAGSNQPQHF.

The V gene is TRBV6-1, the J gene TRBJ1-5; D is ambiguous. This CDR3 contains 18 residues. V was trimmed by 4 bases and J by 0 bases, leaving 19 bases between them. Looked up from germline, CDR1 is MNHNS and CDR2 is SASEGT. This CDR3 reads CASSVRASSRYSNQPQHF. In DNA form, the CDR3 reads TGTGCCAGCAGTGTGAGGGCCTCGTCACGATATAGCAATCAGCCCCAGCATTTT.

This chain links TRBV2 with TRBJ2-1; 9 bases line up with TRBD1. The V segment lost 11 bases and the J segment 6 bases; nucleotides outside the gene matches: 23. Germline lookup yields CDR1 SNHLY and CDR2 FYNNEI. CDR3 length equals 18 residues. The chain's CDR3 is CASSGGTGLLRALNEQFF. The CDR3 DNA follows: TGTGCCTCGTCGGGCGGGACAGGGCTCCTTCGGGCCCTCAATGAGCAGTTCTTC. The full variable domain, rest sourced from reference TRBV2 and TRBJ2-1, is EPEVTQTPSHQVTQMGQEVILRCVPISNHLYFYWYRQILGQKVEFLVSFYNNEISEKSEIFDDQFSVERPDGSNFTLKIRSTKLEDSAMYFCASSGGTGLLRALNEQFFGPGTRLTVL.

The genes are TRBV19 and TRBJ1-4; 8 nucleotides agree with TRBD1. The V and J ends lost 8 bases and 8 bases, in that order; junction bases with no gene match: 13. Germline CDR1 LNHDA, CDR2 SQIVND (reference sequence). The CDR3 sequence is 15 residues long. The CDR3 spells CASSSAGGGGEKLFF. DNA for the CDR3: TGTGCCAGTTCTTCCGCAGGGGGCGGAGGCGAAAAACTGTTTTTT.

This clone has more than one count but fewer than ten. The chain uses TRBV11-2 and TRBJ1-1; D gene ambiguous. The CDR3 is 14 residues long. V gave up 0 bases and J gave up 5 bases, with 10 bases separating them. Looked up from germline, CDR1 is SGHAT and CDR2 is FQNNGV. CDR3 protein: CASSLEGAGTEAFF. Written as DNA, the CDR3 is TGTGCCAGCAGCTTAGAGGGCGCGGGAACTGAAGCTTTCTTT. The whole variable domain, remainder taken from reference TRBV11-2 and TRBJ1-1, is EAGVAQSPRYKIIEKRQSVAFWCNPISGHATLYWYQQILGQGPKLLIQFQNNGVVDDSQLPKDRFSAERLKGVDSTLKIQPAKLEDSAVYLCASSLEGAGTEAFFGQGTRLTVV.

V usage is TRBV9 and J usage is TRBJ2-1, with a possible D match to TRBD2 (6 bases). V shed 7 bases and J shed 7 bases, with 6 bases lying between them. CDR1 is SGDLS and CDR2 is YYNGEE in the germline V gene. CDR3 length: 10 residues. Written as DNA, the CDR3 is TGTGCCAGCGGAGGGAATGAGCAGTTCTTC. Residues: CASGGNEQFF. Full variable domain (missing parts from reference TRBV9 and TRBJ2-1): DSGVTQTPKHLITATGQRVTLRCSPRSGDLSVYWYQQSLDQGLQFLIQYYNGEERAKGNILERFSAQQFPDLHSELNLSSLELGDSALYFCASGGNEQFFGPGTRLTVL.